Listed below are T cell receptor beta chains from one sample, sequenced in a study of blood T cell repertoires in COVID-19. Profiled with immunoSEQ multiplex PCR; TCRdb holds only in-frame clones, not every one. The repertoire holds around 290,000 clones, with approximately 85% as singletons. Sequenced material: PBMCs or T cells enriched from blood (not recorded which). These receptor sequences come from a woman aged 30 to 39 who had recovered from COVID-19. Both conserved end residues are part of each CDR3. The D gene is left open where the match is weak. Clone size is stated in some rows and not others, as once, few, many or a class when expanded.

j_gene	v_gene	abundance	len	d_gene	CDR3aa	CDR3nt
TRBJ2-3	TRBV4-1	.	19	TRBD2	CASSQDLTGTSYPSDTQYF	TGCGCCAGCAGCCAAGACCTAACCGGGACTAGTTATCCCTCAGATACGCAGTATTTT
TRBJ2-1	TRBV3-1/TRBV3-2	.	15	.	CASSQSSGAYNEQFF	TGTGCCAGCAGCCAAAGTAGCGGAGCATACAATGAGCAGTTCTTC
TRBJ1-6	TRBV7-3	.	16	TRBD1	CASSLTDRTGGSPLHF	TGTGCCAGCAGCTTAACCGACCGGACAGGGGGATCACCCCTCCACTTT
TRBJ2-7	TRBV14	.	13	.	CASREGGRNEQYF	TGTGCCAGCAGAGAGGGGGGGAGAAACGAGCAGTACTTC
TRBJ1-4	TRBV28	.	14	.	CASSPAGFNEKLFF	TGTGCCAGCAGCCCTGCGGGATTCAATGAAAAACTGTTTTTT
TRBJ1-5	TRBV28	.	14	TRBD1	CASSLGTGNQPQHF	TGTGCCAGCAGCCTTGGGACAGGCAATCAGCCCCAGCATTTT
TRBJ2-1	TRBV5-1	.	15	TRBD1	CASSPGTGGYNEQFF	TGCGCCAGCAGCCCAGGGACAGGGGGCTACAATGAGCAGTTCTTC
TRBJ2-6	TRBV5-1	.	14	.	CASTRVTGANVLTF	TGCGCCAGCACCAGGGTAACTGGGGCCAACGTCCTGACTTTC
TRBJ1-6	TRBV7-6	.	15	TRBD1	CASSLAARGNSPLHF	TGTGCCAGCAGCTTAGCGGCCAGGGGGAATTCACCCCTCCACTTT
TRBJ1-2	TRBV18	.	13	.	CASSPAENYGYTF	TGTGCCAGCTCACCTGCGGAAAACTATGGCTACACCTTC
TRBJ1-1	TRBV27	.	13	.	CASRVPGQPEAFF	TGTGCCAGCAGGGTCCCCGGACAGCCCGAAGCTTTCTTT
TRBJ2-7	TRBV27	.	15	TRBD1	CASSSRTGWTHEQYF	TGTGCCAGCAGTTCCCGGACAGGGTGGACTCACGAGCAGTACTTC
TRBJ2-7	TRBV9	.	15	.	CASSVGRDNSYEQYF	TGTGCCAGCAGCGTAGGAAGGGACAACTCCTACGAGCAGTACTTC
TRBJ2-1	TRBV7-6	once	13	.	CASTGFGSNEQFF	TGTGCCAGCACAGGCTTCGGGAGTAATGAGCAGTTCTTC
TRBJ1-3	TRBV7-2	.	16	.	CASSPSGGGRGNTIYF	TGTGCCAGCAGCCCCTCCGGGGGGGGCCGAGGAAACACCATATATTTT
TRBJ2-1	TRBV28	.	11	.	CASPSGGRQFF	TGTGCCAGCCCGTCAGGGGGGAGGCAGTTCTTC
TRBJ2-7	TRBV7-2	.	15	TRBD2	CASSLGTSGYYEQYF	TGTGCCAGCAGCTTAGGGACTAGCGGCTACTACGAGCAGTACTTC
TRBJ1-2	TRBV28	.	15	.	CASRAASLDRDGYTF	TGTGCCAGCAGGGCTGCAAGTTTAGACAGAGATGGCTACACCTTC
TRBJ1-1	TRBV30	.	14	TRBD1	CAWILPWTGRSLFF	TGTGCCTGGATCCTCCCATGGACAGGGAGGTCGTTGTTCTTT
TRBJ2-6	TRBV7-6	.	19	TRBD1	CASSSNPTGGGTGANVLTF	TGTGCCAGCAGCTCAAATCCGACAGGGGGTGGAACTGGGGCCAACGTCCTGACTTTC
TRBJ1-1	TRBV7-9	.	14	.	CASSLRRDNTEAFF	TGTGCCAGCAGCCTGCGACGGGATAACACTGAAGCTTTCTTT
TRBJ1-1	TRBV5-4	.	12	.	CATRGVPGEAFF	TGTGCCACCCGGGGGGTCCCTGGTGAAGCTTTCTTT
TRBJ2-7	TRBV5-1	.	16	.	CASSPQMLRGQDEQYF	TGCGCCAGCAGCCCCCAGATGCTGCGGGGGCAGGACGAGCAGTACTTC
TRBJ2-1	TRBV27	.	15	TRBD2	CASSSPREAYNEQFF	TGTGCCAGCAGTTCCCCCCGGGAGGCCTACAATGAGCAGTTCTTC
TRBJ1-1	TRBV19	.	17	TRBD1	CASSDHAQGVPNTEAFF	TGTGCCAGTAGTGACCACGCCCAGGGGGTTCCGAACACTGAAGCTTTCTTT
TRBJ1-2	TRBV7-9	once	19	TRBD1	CASSRPIRGQGALKYGYTF	TGTGCCAGCAGCCGACCGATCAGAGGACAGGGGGCTTTAAAGTATGGCTACACCTTC
TRBJ2-5	TRBV6-2/TRBV6-3	.	16	.	CASSYLGRREKETQYF	TGTGCCAGCAGTTACCTAGGCAGGAGGGAAAAAGAGACCCAGTACTTC
TRBJ1-4	TRBV5-1	.	15	.	CASSPNAGSYEKLFF	TGCGCCAGCAGCCCGAATGCAGGGTCATATGAAAAACTGTTTTTT
TRBJ2-7	TRBV20-1	.	15	.	CSASRYETVSYEQYF	TGCAGTGCTAGTAGATATGAGACAGTTTCCTACGAGCAGTACTTC
TRBJ1-1	TRBV28	.	15	.	CASSLGGAPNTEAFF	TGTGCCAGCAGTCTAGGAGGGGCGCCGAACACTGAAGCTTTCTTT
TRBJ2-3	TRBV7-6	.	16	.	CASSNRGRGAVDTQYF	TGTGCCAGCAGCAATAGGGGCAGGGGCGCAGTAGATACGCAGTATTTT
TRBJ2-3	TRBV3-1/TRBV3-2	.	16	TRBD2	CASSQVLASGADTQYF	TGTGCCAGCAGCCAAGTGCTCGCTAGCGGGGCTGATACGCAGTATTTT
TRBJ1-1	TRBV6-2/TRBV6-3	.	13	.	CASSYSRSVEAFF	TGTGCCAGCAGTTACTCGAGGTCAGTCGAAGCTTTCTTT
TRBJ2-5	TRBV5-4	.	14	.	CASRKTGGGETQYF	TGTGCCAGCAGGAAGACCGGGGGTGGCGAGACCCAGTACTTC
TRBJ2-3	TRBV6-4	.	16	.	CASSARRGQDTDTQYF	TGTGCCAGCAGTGCGCGGCGTGGCCAAGACACAGATACGCAGTATTTT
TRBJ2-4	TRBV19	.	13	TRBD2	CADSGVRENIQYF	TGTGCCGACAGCGGGGTCCGGGAAAACATTCAGTACTTC
TRBJ2-7	TRBV6-4	.	15	TRBD2	CASSDLGWEGYEQYF	TGTGCCAGCAGTGATCTTGGGTGGGAGGGATACGAGCAGTACTTC
TRBJ2-7	TRBV5-5	.	14	.	CASSFRGSSYEQYF	TGTGCCAGCAGCTTTAGGGGGAGCTCCTACGAGCAGTACTTC
TRBJ1-2	TRBV10-2	.	15	.	CASSESGSWNYGYTF	TGCGCCAGCAGTGAGTCTGGCTCATGGAACTATGGCTACACCTTC
TRBJ2-7	TRBV6-6	.	15	.	CASSYSTPSSYEQYF	TGTGCCAGCAGTTACTCGACACCAAGCTCCTACGAGCAGTACTTC
TRBJ2-3	TRBV6-1	.	18	.	CASSEARPYLPHTDTQYF	TGTGCCAGCAGTGAAGCGCGGCCCTACCTACCACACACAGATACGCAGTATTTT
TRBJ2-3	TRBV5-5	.	11	.	CASSPRGTQYF	TGTGCCAGCAGCCCCAGGGGAACGCAGTATTTT